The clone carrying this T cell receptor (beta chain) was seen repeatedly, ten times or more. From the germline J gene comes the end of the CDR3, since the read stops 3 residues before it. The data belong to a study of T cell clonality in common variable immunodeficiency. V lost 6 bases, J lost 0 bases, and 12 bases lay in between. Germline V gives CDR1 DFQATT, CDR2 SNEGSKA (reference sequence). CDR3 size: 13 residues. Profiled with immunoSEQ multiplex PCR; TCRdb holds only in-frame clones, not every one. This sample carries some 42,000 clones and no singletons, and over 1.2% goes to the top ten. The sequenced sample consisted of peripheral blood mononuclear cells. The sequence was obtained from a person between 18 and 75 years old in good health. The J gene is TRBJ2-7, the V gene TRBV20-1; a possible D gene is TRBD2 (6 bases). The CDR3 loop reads CSAHGTPSYEQYF. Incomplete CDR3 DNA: TGCAGTGCCCACGGGACTCCCTCCTACGAG.